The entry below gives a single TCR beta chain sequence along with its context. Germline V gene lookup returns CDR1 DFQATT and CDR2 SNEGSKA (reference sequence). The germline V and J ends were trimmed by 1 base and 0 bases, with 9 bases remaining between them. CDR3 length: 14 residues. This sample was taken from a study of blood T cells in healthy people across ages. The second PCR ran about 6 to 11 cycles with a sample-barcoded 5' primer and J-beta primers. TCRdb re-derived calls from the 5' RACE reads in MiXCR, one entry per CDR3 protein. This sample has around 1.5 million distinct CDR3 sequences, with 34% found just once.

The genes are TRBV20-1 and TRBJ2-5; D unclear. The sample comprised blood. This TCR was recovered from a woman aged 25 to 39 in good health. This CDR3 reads CSARVDLYQETQYF. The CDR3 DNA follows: TGCAGTGCTAGAGTGGATTTGTACCAAGAGACCCAGTACTTC.